The present T cell receptor (beta chain) was sequenced within a study of blood T cells in healthy people across ages. The CDR3 length is 15 residues. Germline values: CDR1 SEHNR, CDR2 FQNEAQ (reference sequence). Comments on this clonotype: Its antigen remains unidentified.

A second PCR, run for roughly 6 to 11 cycles, used a sample-barcoded 5' primer plus a J-beta primer mix. One entry per CDR3 protein results from TCRdb running MiXCR on the 5' RACE reads. Of 650,000 to 800,000 distinct CDR3 sequences in the sample, 45% to 60% were seen once. Study-level results: Bulk PBMC profiling left naive and antigen-experienced comparisons inconclusive. Per-million-T-cell TCR beta diversity fell roughly linearly with age.

V gene TRBV7-9 combines with J gene TRBJ2-4, with TRBD1 matching 8 bases. Gene TRBJ2-7 matches the end of the DNA better, so the J call may be wrong. The clonotype comes from a woman at least 80 years old in good health. Sequences were obtained from blood. This chain's CDR3 is CASTLLGQGANEQYF. DNA of the CDR3: TGTGCCAGCACCCTTCTGGGGCAGGGGGCGAACGAGCAGTACTTC.